The sequence of this TCR beta chain was determined in a study of glioma-infiltrating T cells. CDR3 size: 15 residues. With 4 bases clipped from V and 8 bases from J, the junction kept 11 bases outside the gene matches. CDR1 is SGDLS, CDR2 YYNGEE, per germline. This clonotype was seen a few times. The target antigen is unknown. Amplification of TCR alpha and beta CDR3 regions from RNA used iRepertoire nested multiplex PCR. Tissue mRNA or PBMC total RNA, roughly 100-400 ng, went into one-step reverse transcription and amplification. TCRdb recomputed calls from the multiplex PCR reads with MiXCR, one row per CDR3 protein. The sample has around 190,000 distinct CDR3 sequences, around 30% seen once. General study points: Very few CDR3 sequences were shared between tissue and blood.

The chain combines TRBV9 with TRBJ2-1; the match to TRBD2 covers 8 bases. Source material: glioma tissue, nonneoplastic brain tissue, or PBMCs (not recorded which). This TCR came from a human donor with low-grade glioma or glioblastoma, undergoing nonglioma brain surgery, or in good health (not recorded which). The CDR3 sequence: CASSPREGGSDEQFF. The CDR3, as DNA: TGTGCCAGCAGCCCCCGGGAGGGCGGGAGCGATGAGCAGTTCTTC.